One sample yielded the 30 T cell receptor beta chains listed below, sequenced in a study of OX40 agonist ivuxolimab in advanced cancers. Some clones are missing from TCRdb's copy, which holds only in-frame ones; the method was immunoSEQ multiplex PCR. The sample gives 60,000 to 85,000 clones, over 75% of which show up once; under 7% is in the top ten. The material sequenced was CD4+ or CD8+ T cells sorted from blood, taken in a trial of the OX40 agonist ivuxolimab. All receptors derive from an adult with an advanced solid tumor such as melanoma, head and neck, liver or kidney cancer.

The chain has TRBV18 and TRBJ2-3; D gene unclear. The V end was cut by 1 base, the J end by 4 bases, with 6 bases between. CDR1 is KGHSH and CDR2 is LQKENI in the germline V gene. The CDR3 contains 13 residues. CDR3 sequence reads: CASSPRNADTQYF. CDR3 coding DNA: TGTGCCAGCTCACCACGGAACGCAGATACGCAGTATTTT.

This chain links TRBV2 with TRBJ1-2; D remains ambiguous. CDR1 and CDR2 (germline): SNHLY, FYNNEI. The CDR3 loop spans 13 amino acids. The V and J ends lost 3 bases and 5 bases respectively, with 10 bases between them. CDR3 sequence (DNA): TGTGCCAGCAGTGATTGGCAGTTGTATGGCTACACCTTC. Its translation is CASSDWQLYGYTF.

The chain is built from TRBV6-5 and TRBJ2-2; TRBD2 matches at 7 bases. Germline V CDR1 and CDR2: MNHEY, SVGAGI. The CDR3 is 16 amino acids. V gave up 0 bases and J gave up 8 bases; unmatched junction bases: 9. CDR3 amino acids: CASSYSPGRVLGELFF. CDR3 coding DNA: TGTGCCAGCAGTTACTCGCCAGGGAGGGTCCTAGGGGAGCTGTTTTTT.

The chain uses TRBV7-9 and TRBJ1-3; 9 bases fit TRBD1. Germline V CDR1 and CDR2: SEHNR, FQNEAQ (reference sequence). The CDR3 consists of 16 residues. V shed 5 bases and J 6 bases; nucleotides not matched to a gene: 11. The CDR3 loop reads CASSAPGQGTTNTIYF. The CDR3 nucleotides are TGTGCCAGCAGCGCACCGGGACAGGGAACGACAAACACCATATATTTT.

This clone was detected once. Being one base from a much bigger clone, this may be a read error. This specimen includes other DNA sequences encoding the same CDR3. The chain is built from TRBV2 and TRBJ2-7; 7 nucleotides agree with TRBD1. This CDR3 is built from 14 residues. Germline loops: CDR1 SNHLY, CDR2 FYNNEI. The CDR3 here is CASSDSGTVYEQYF. The CDR3 DNA reads TGCGCCAGCAGTGACTCCGGGACAGTATACGAGCAGTACTTC.

This clone was seen more than once but under ten times. CDR3 sequence: CAWSGSLNTEAFF. The CDR3 DNA reads TGTGCCTGGAGTGGCAGCCTGAACACTGAAGCTTTCTTT. This chain uses TRBV30 with TRBJ1-1; D uncertain. Per the germline V gene, CDR1 is GTSNPN and CDR2 is SVGIG (reference sequence). The CDR3 extends over 13 amino acids. Trimming took 1 base from V and 0 from J, leaving 6 bases between them.

The chain has TRBV10-3 and TRBJ2-5; the match to TRBD1 covers 7 bases. V lost 2 bases and J lost 0; bases outside the gene matches: 3. CDR3 length equals 15 residues. The germline V gene encodes CDR1 ENHRY and CDR2 SYGVKD. This CDR3 is CAISEGTVYQETQYF. The DNA for the CDR3 is TGTGCCATCAGTGAGGGGACAGTATACCAAGAGACCCAGTACTTC.

The chain uses TRBV5-1 and TRBJ1-2; D perhaps matches TRBD1 (5 bases). Per the germline V gene, CDR1 is SGHRS and CDR2 is YFSETQ. The CDR3 has 15 amino acids. V was cut by 3 bases and J by 4 bases, with 16 bases left in between. This CDR3 reads CASSWTNDPTYGYTF. The CDR3 coding sequence is TGCGCCAGCAGCTGGACAAACGATCCCACCTATGGCTACACCTTC.

In its sample, this clone was seen once. The chain employs TRBV11-3 and TRBJ1-1; D possibly corresponds to TRBD1 (5 bases). Trimming stripped 5 bases from V and 7 bases from J, with 20 bases between. This CDR3 has 15 amino acids. Germline CDR1 is SGHNT and CDR2 is YENEEA. For the CDR3, the DNA is TGTGCCAGCAGCCTCGACAGTGCGTCGATGGGTGAAGCTTTCTTT. It is translated as CASSLDSASMGEAFF.

For the CDR3, the DNA is TGCGCCAGCAGCCAAGTCCCGCAGGGAGGCTACGAGCAGTACTTC. The encoded protein is CASSQVPQGGYEQYF. The V gene is TRBV4-1, the J gene TRBJ2-7, with D possibly matching TRBD2 (6 bases). From germline, CDR1 is MGHRA and CDR2 YSYEKL. The CDR3 has 15 residues. With 1 base removed from V and 3 bases from J, the gap between germline ends came to 13 bases.

The chain has TRBV30 and TRBJ2-3; TRBD1 is a possible D gene (5 bases). The CDR3 extends over 15 amino acids. The germline CDR1 and CDR2 sequences are GTSNPN and SVGIG (reference sequence). The germline V and J ends were trimmed by 1 base and 4 bases, with 15 bases remaining between them. CDR3 residues: CAWSDKGKGADTQYF. CDR3 bases: TGTGCCTGGAGTGATAAGGGAAAAGGGGCAGATACGCAGTATTTT.

This chain uses TRBV5-1 with TRBJ1-1, with D uncertain. V was pared by 1 base and J by 8 bases, with 18 bases between. This CDR3 comprises 15 residues. CDR1 and CDR2 (germline): SGHRS, YFSETQ. The CDR3: CASSLFGASPHEAFF. The CDR3 nucleotides read TGCGCCAGCAGCTTGTTCGGTGCCAGTCCCCACGAAGCTTTCTTT.

V gene TRBV10-3 combines with J gene TRBJ2-7; 10 bases line up with TRBD1. The trim removed 4 bases at V and 4 bases at J, leaving 4 bases unmatched. CDR3 length: 14 amino acids. The germline gives CDR1 ENHRY, CDR2 SYGVKD. CDR3 nucleotide sequence: TGTGCCATCAGTGGGTGGACAGGGGGGTACGAGCAGTACTTC. Translation: CAISGWTGGYEQYF.

The CDR3 bases are TGTGCCAGCAGTTTAAACAGGGCTGGAAACACCATATATTTT. Encoded protein: CASSLNRAGNTIYF. V gene TRBV27 combines with J gene TRBJ1-3, with D perhaps matching TRBD1 (6 bases). Germline values: CDR1 MNHEY, CDR2 SMNVEV (reference sequence). V was cut by 2 bases and J by 2 bases, with 7 bases left in between. This CDR3 has 14 residues.

The rearrangement uses TRBV4-2 and TRBJ2-6, with a weak D call TRBD1 (6 bases). The CDR3 runs to 18 residues. The germline V gene encodes CDR1 LGHNA and CDR2 YNFKEQ. V was shortened by 2 bases and J by 1 base, with 15 bases between the two germline ends. CDR3 residues: CASSQLQGRSSGANVLTF. The CDR3 DNA follows: TGTGCCAGCAGCCAATTACAGGGTAGAAGTTCTGGGGCCAACGTCCTGACTTTC.

The V gene is TRBV10-3, the J gene TRBJ1-2; unclear D gene. The CDR3 has 13 residues. Per germline, CDR1 ENHRY and CDR2 SYGVKD. With 0 bases removed from V and 8 bases from J, the gap between germline ends came to 10 bases. The CDR3 loop reads CAISESATRGYTF. The DNA of the CDR3 is TGTGCCATCAGTGAGTCGGCCACTCGGGGCTACACCTTC.

The chain carries TRBV6-5 and TRBJ1-3; a weak D match, TRBD1 (6 bases). Trimming pared 6 bases from V and 0 bases from J, leaving 12 bases between. The CDR3 is 15 amino acids. Germline V CDR1 and CDR2: MNHEY, SVGAGI. In DNA form, the CDR3 reads TGTGCCAGCAGGCCCGAGGGGGTCTCTGGAAACACCATATATTTT. This translates into CASRPEGVSGNTIYF.

The rearrangement uses TRBV5-1 and TRBJ1-2, with D perhaps matching TRBD1 (6 bases). V lost 2 bases and J lost 4, with 12 bases in between. The CDR3 is 14 residues long. Germline V gene data show CDR1 as SGHRS and CDR2 as YFSETQ. CDR3 in amino acids: CASSFTGWGYGYTF. CDR3 coding DNA: TGCGCCAGCAGCTTTACAGGGTGGGGCTATGGCTACACCTTC. The full variable domain, rest sourced from reference TRBV5-1 and TRBJ1-2, is KAGVTQTPRYLIKTRGQQVTLSCSPISGHRSVSWYQQTPGQGLQFLFEYFSETQRNKGNFPGRFSGRQFSNSRSEMNVSTLELGDSALYLCASSFTGWGYGYTFGSGTRLTVV.

CDR3 amino acids: CAMGLGDEQYF. The CDR3 nucleotides read TGTGCCATGGGACTCGGGGACGAGCAGTACTTC. The rearrangement joins TRBV10-3 to TRBJ2-7; D is possibly TRBD2 (6 bases). The CDR3 covers 11 residues. Germline V lookup: CDR1 ENHRY, CDR2 SYGVKD. Trimming left V 9 bases short and J 5 bases short, with 11 bases between.

V and J are TRBV11-3 and TRBJ2-2; TRBD1 matches 10 bases. Germline CDR1 is SGHNT and CDR2 is YENEEA. With V trimmed by 5 bases and J by 1 base, 4 bases remained unmatched. The CDR3 has 16 residues. The CDR3: CASSPRTGGNTGELFF. DNA of the CDR3: TGTGCCAGCAGCCCTCGGACAGGGGGGAACACCGGGGAGCTGTTTTTT.

This rearrangement joins TRBV6-5 to TRBJ1-6, with D hard to call. Germline CDR1 and CDR2: MNHEY and SVGAGI. Trimming took off 5 bases at V and 10 bases at J, with 15 bases between the two ends. The CDR3 has 14 amino acids. In nucleotides, the CDR3 is TGTGCCAGCAGTATGACCAGGCAAGAATCACCCCTCCACTTT. Amino acid sequence: CASSMTRQESPLHF.

The J gene is TRBJ2-1, the V gene TRBV7-6; the D is unclear. The germline CDR1 and CDR2 sequences are SGHVS and FNYEAQ. This CDR3 region has 12 residues. Trimming removed 0 bases from V and 10 bases from J, with 7 bases in between. Here the CDR3 reads CASSLAEREQFF. The CDR3 DNA follows: TGTGCCAGCAGCTTAGCCGAGAGAGAGCAGTTCTTC.

This chain connects TRBV5-1 to TRBJ2-1; D is possibly TRBD1 (5 bases). The V end lost 4 bases, the J end lost 4 bases, and 12 bases lay between the germline ends. CDR3 size: 14 residues. CDR1 and CDR2 from the germline V gene are SGHRS and YFSETQ. The CDR3 DNA reads TGCGCCAGCAGCGGGCAGGGTCCGTACAATGAGCAGTTCTTC. This encodes CASSGQGPYNEQFF.

This sequence joins TRBV7-2 and TRBJ2-4, with no clear D. V lost 1 base and J lost 3, with 7 bases in between. Germline V lookup: CDR1 SGHTA, CDR2 FQGNSA. The CDR3 has 14 residues. In nucleotides, the CDR3 is TGTGCCAGCAGCTTAGTCAGACACAAAAACATTCAGTACTTC. Protein product: CASSLVRHKNIQYF.

The J gene is TRBJ2-4, the V gene TRBV15, with TRBD2 matching 7 bases. Looked up from germline, CDR1 is LNHNV and CDR2 is YYDKDF (reference sequence). V was pared by 4 bases and J by 7 bases, with 10 bases of the junction left unmatched. CDR3 length equals 15 residues. This chain's CDR3 is CATSTGRGVRNIQYF. The CDR3 nucleotides are TGTGCCACCAGCACGGGCCGGGGGGTTCGGAACATTCAGTACTTC.

The chain joins TRBV29-1 to TRBJ2-3, with TRBD2 matching 10 bases. Trimming cost V 7 bases and J 5 bases; bases outside gene matches: 6. The germline V gene encodes CDR1 SQVTM and CDR2 ANQGSEA. CDR3 length: 13 amino acids. CDR3 DNA sequence: TGCAGCGCCTCTAGCGGGAGAGTAGATACGCAGTATTTT. Protein product: CSASSGRVDTQYF.

This rearrangement joins TRBV6-5 to TRBJ1-4; 9 bases are shared with TRBD1. The CDR3 covers 14 residues. Trimming removed 6 bases from V and 7 bases from J; junction bases left unmatched: 6. From germline, CDR1 is MNHEY and CDR2 SVGAGI. The chain's CDR3 is CASRAGTGSEKLFF. The CDR3, as DNA: TGTGCCAGCAGGGCCGGGACAGGGAGTGAAAAACTGTTTTTT.

A note on this clone: Within the sample, other DNA sequences also encode this same CDR3. The chain has TRBV5-6 and TRBJ2-3; D not certain. This CDR3 has 12 amino acids. V gave up 5 bases and J gave up 3 bases, with 7 bases separating them. CDR1 SGHDT and CDR2 YYEEEE come from the germline V gene. The CDR3 spells CASSYATDTQYF. CDR3 nucleotides: TGTGCCAGCAGTTACGCTACAGATACGCAGTATTTT.

This clone was picked up one time. The chain employs TRBV5-1 and TRBJ2-1; D not resolved. Germline CDR1 reads SGHRS; CDR2 reads YFSETQ. The germline V and J ends were trimmed by 1 base and 8 bases, with 16 bases remaining between them. There are 15 residues in the CDR3. The CDR3 DNA reads TGCGCCAGCAGCTTGAGCGACCCAACTGGGGATGAGCAGTTCTTC. This encodes CASSLSDPTGDEQFF.

This chain joins TRBV9 and TRBJ2-2; unclear D gene. V was pared by 4 bases and J by 0 bases, with 10 bases between. The CDR3 runs to 15 residues. CDR1 SGDLS and CDR2 YYNGEE come from the germline V gene. The CDR3 DNA follows: TGTGCCAGCAGCCCTAGATCCGCGAACACCGGGGAGCTGTTTTTT. It yields the protein CASSPRSANTGELFF.